One sample yielded the 11 T cell receptor beta chains listed below, sequenced in a study of human T cells and chemical hapten exposure. The time point here: patch test 2, 6 weeks after DPC sensitization. As for treatment: therapeutic diphenylcyclopropenone sensitization with weekly scalp DPC. TCRdb reanalysed the RACE reads using MiXCR and keeps one entry per CDR3 protein. The sample yields 330,000 or so distinct CDR3 sequences, around 6% seen once. The starting material was whole blood, obtained in connection with sensitization to the hapten diphenylcyclopropenone (DPC). These receptors were collected from a woman under 30 with alopecia areata. Some clones in this sample may be carry-over from other donors' samples.

This clonotype showed up many times. This chain connects TRBV10-3 to TRBJ1-5; 7 bases map to TRBD1. The germline V gene encodes CDR1 ENHRY and CDR2 SYGVKD. The CDR3 is 15 residues long. V was clipped by 10 bases and J by 0 bases; unmatched bases: 9. The CDR3 spells CASWDSVYSNQPQHF. As DNA, the CDR3 is TGTGCCAGCTGGGACAGCGTCTATAGCAATCAGCCCCAGCATTTT.

In this sample, this clonotype turned up a few times. This chain uses TRBV20-1 with TRBJ1-3, with D perhaps TRBD1 (6 bases). Germline assignment: CDR1 DFQATT and CDR2 SNEGSKA (reference sequence). The CDR3 is made up of 15 amino acids. V was trimmed by 2 bases and J by 3 bases, leaving 14 bases between them. CDR3 coding DNA: TGCAGTGCTAGAAAAGCACAGGGATTTGGAAACACCATATATTTT. This encodes CSARKAQGFGNTIYF.

There are a few counts of this clonotype. This chain joins TRBV14 and TRBJ2-1; D is possibly TRBD1 (5 bases). V lost 4 bases, J lost 8 bases, and 15 bases lay in between. CDR1 is SGHDN and CDR2 is FVKESK in the germline V gene. The CDR3 is 14 residues long. The CDR3 DNA sequence: TGTGCCAGCAGCCCTCAATTAAAACAGGATGAGCAGTTCTTC. Translating it yields CASSPQLKQDEQFF.

This clonotype has ten or more counts. At one boundary the junction diverges from the germline segment, which might be a read error. The rearrangement links TRBV7-7 to TRBJ2-2, with D possibly matching TRBD2 (7 bases). The CDR3 has 15 residues. Germline loops: CDR1 SSHAT, CDR2 FNYEAQ (reference sequence). The CDR3 nucleotides read TGTGCTAGCAGCTTAGTTGCGGGGGCCACCGGGGAGCTGTTTTTT. Protein: CASSLVAGATGELFF.

In this sample, this clonotype turned up a few times. In DNA form, the CDR3 reads TGTGCCAGCAGGGGGGACTTAGTCACAGATACGCAGTATTTT. Residues: CASRGDLVTDTQYF. V gene TRBV12-3 or TRBV12-4 combines with J gene TRBJ2-3; D possibly corresponds to TRBD2 (6 bases). The CDR3 has 14 amino acids. V dropped 6 bases and J dropped 2 bases, with 12 bases sitting between them.

This clonotype was observed a few times. CDR3 DNA sequence: TGTGCCAGCAGTTACTCGGGAGTAGGCCCAGGCTCTTCCAACGTCCTGACTTTC. It specifies CASSYSGVGPGSSNVLTF. This sequence joins TRBV6-5 and TRBJ2-6; D is possibly TRBD2 (5 bases). The CDR3 covers 18 residues. Germline V gives CDR1 MNHEY, CDR2 SVGAGI. With 0 bases removed from V and 8 bases from J, the gap between germline ends came to 20 bases.

This clonotype has ten or more counts. The chain couples TRBV6-2 or TRBV6-3 to TRBJ1-4; TRBD1 matches 7 bases. The CDR3 has 14 residues. V was pared by 6 bases and J by 8 bases, with 9 bases of the junction left unmatched. Germline V lookup: CDR1 MNHEY, CDR2 SVGEGT. The CDR3 nucleotides are TGTGCCAGCAGCTCTACAGGGGCGGGGGAAAAACTGTTTTTT. It specifies CASSSTGAGEKLFF.

This clonotype has only a few counts. The chain carries TRBV6-2 or TRBV6-3 and TRBJ2-7, with D possibly TRBD2 on 6 matching bases. V lost 2 bases, J lost 7 bases, and 12 bases lay in between. This CDR3 has 13 amino acids. CDR1 MNHEY and CDR2 SVGEGT come from the germline V gene. CDR3 in amino acids: CASSYRRSGEQYF. The CDR3 DNA follows: TGTGCCAGCAGTTACCGGAGGAGCGGGGAGCAGTACTTC.

This clonotype was observed many times. This chain joins TRBV12-3 or TRBV12-4 and TRBJ1-1, with D possibly TRBD1 on 6 matching bases. The CDR3 sequence is 15 residues long. Trimming took 3 bases from V and 3 from J, leaving 14 bases between them. CDR3 residues: CASSFPNRVDTEAFF. The CDR3 region has the DNA TGTGCCAGCAGTTTTCCGAACAGGGTGGACACTGAAGCTTTCTTT.

The V gene is TRBV10-3, the J gene TRBJ2-7; 7 bases line up with TRBD1. Losses at the gene ends were 6 bases for V and 4 bases for J; bases not matched to a gene: 18. The V gene's germline CDR1 is ENHRY and CDR2 SYGVKD. The CDR3 totals 17 residues. CDR3 bases: TGTGCCATCAGGAAAACAGGGGCCGACGACATCATGTACGAGCAGTACTTC. This gives the protein CAIRKTGADDIMYEQYF.

In this sample, this clonotype turned up a few times. The chain carries TRBV7-2 and TRBJ1-5; D uncertain. The CDR3 runs 13 residues. Trimming removed 3 bases from V and 3 bases from J, with 6 bases in between. The germline gives CDR1 SGHTA, CDR2 FQGNSA. CDR3: CASSFGYNQPQHF. The CDR3 nucleotides read TGTGCCAGCAGCTTCGGTTACAATCAGCCCCAGCATTTT.